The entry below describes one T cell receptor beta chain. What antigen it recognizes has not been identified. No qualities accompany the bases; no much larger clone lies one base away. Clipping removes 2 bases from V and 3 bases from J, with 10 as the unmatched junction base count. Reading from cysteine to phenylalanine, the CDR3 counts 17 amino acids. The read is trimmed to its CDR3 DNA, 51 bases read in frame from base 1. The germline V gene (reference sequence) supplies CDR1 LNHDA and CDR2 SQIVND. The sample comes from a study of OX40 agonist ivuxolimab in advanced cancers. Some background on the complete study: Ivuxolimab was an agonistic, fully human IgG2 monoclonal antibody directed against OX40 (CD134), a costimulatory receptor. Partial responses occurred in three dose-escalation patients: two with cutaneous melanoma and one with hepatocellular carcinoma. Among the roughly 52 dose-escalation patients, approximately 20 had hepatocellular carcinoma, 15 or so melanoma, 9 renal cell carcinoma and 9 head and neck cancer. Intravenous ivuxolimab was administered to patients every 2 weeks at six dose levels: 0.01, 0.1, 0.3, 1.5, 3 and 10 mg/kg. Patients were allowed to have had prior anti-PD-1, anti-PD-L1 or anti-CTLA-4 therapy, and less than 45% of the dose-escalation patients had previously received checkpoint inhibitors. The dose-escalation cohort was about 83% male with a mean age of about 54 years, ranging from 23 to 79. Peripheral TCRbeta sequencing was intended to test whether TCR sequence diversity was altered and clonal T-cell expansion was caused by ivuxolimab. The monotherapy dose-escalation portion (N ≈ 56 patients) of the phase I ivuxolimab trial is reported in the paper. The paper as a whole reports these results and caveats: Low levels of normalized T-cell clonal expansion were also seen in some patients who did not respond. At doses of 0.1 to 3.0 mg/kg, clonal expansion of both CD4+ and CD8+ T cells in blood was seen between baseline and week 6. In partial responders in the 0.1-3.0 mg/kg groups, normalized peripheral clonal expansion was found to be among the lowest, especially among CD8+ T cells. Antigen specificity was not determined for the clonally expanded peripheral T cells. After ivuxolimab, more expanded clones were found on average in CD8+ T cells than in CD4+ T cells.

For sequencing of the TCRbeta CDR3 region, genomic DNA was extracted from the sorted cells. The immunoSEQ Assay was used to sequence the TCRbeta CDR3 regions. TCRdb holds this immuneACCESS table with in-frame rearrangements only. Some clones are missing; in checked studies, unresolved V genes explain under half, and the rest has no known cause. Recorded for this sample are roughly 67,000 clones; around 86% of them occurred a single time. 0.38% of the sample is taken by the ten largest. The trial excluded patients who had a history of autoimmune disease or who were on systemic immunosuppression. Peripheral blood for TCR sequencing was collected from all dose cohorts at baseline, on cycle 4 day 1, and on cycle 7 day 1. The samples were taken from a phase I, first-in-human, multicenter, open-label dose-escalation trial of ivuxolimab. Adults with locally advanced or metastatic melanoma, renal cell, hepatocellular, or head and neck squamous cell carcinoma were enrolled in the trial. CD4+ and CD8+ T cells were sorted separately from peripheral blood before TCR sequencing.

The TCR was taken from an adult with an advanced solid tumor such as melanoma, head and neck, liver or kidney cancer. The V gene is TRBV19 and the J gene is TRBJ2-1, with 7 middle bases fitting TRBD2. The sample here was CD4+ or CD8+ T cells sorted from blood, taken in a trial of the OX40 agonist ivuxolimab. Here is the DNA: TGTGCCAGTAGTATACCTGTCCGGGGGGTAAGCTACAATGAGCAGTTCTTC. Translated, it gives CASSIPVRGVSYNEQFF.